The 25 T cell receptor beta chains below all came from one sample that was sequenced in a study of cytomegalovirus exposure and HLA in healthy donors. Amplification used 60 Vbeta primers and 13 Jbeta primers. The assay was immunoSEQ multiplex PCR, and TCRdb's table has in-frame clones only and misses some. This table holds approximately 100,000 clones, roughly 69% found once. Material: PBMCs. The receptor source for this set is a human donor in good health.

The J gene is TRBJ1-1, the V gene TRBV19, with D possibly being TRBD1 (5 bases). The CDR3 spans 13 residues. V lost 0 bases and J 10 bases, leaving 12 bases between the germline ends. CDR1 LNHDA and CDR2 SQIVND come from the germline V gene (reference sequence). Written as DNA, the CDR3 is TGTGCCAGTAGTATAGATCGCGGGGCAAGAGCTTTCTTT. It translates to CASSIDRGARAFF.

The chain employs TRBV11-2 and TRBJ2-5, with 8 positions matching TRBD2. The CDR3 contains 15 residues. Unmatched junction bases numbered 7, after V lost 3 bases and J lost 4 bases. The V gene's germline CDR1 is SGHAT and CDR2 FQNNGV. The CDR3 DNA reads TGTGCCAGCAGCTTTGGAGCGGGAGTTTTAGAGACCCAGTACTTC. This codes for CASSFGAGVLETQYF. The full variable domain, completed using reference TRBV11-2 and TRBJ2-5, is EAGVAQSPRYKIIEKRQSVAFWCNPISGHATLYWYQQILGQGPKLLIQFQNNGVVDDSQLPKDRFSAERLKGVDSTLKIQPAKLEDSAVYLCASSFGAGVLETQYFGPGTRLLVL.

This clone was seen a handful of times. The chain has TRBV5-1 and TRBJ2-2, with D perhaps matching TRBD2 (6 bases). The V gene's germline CDR1 is SGHRS and CDR2 YFSETQ. The CDR3 sequence is 15 residues long. The V end was cut by 0 bases, the J end by 5 bases, with 11 bases between. For the CDR3, the DNA is TGCGCCAGCAGCTTGGCCTGGGCGGGGACCGGGGAGCTGTTTTTT. Translating gives CASSLAWAGTGELFF.

V is TRBV27 and J is TRBJ1-5; 7 positions agree with TRBD1. CDR3 length equals 17 residues. The germline V gene has CDR1 MNHEY and CDR2 SMNVEV (reference sequence). Unmatched junction bases numbered 6, after V lost 1 base and J lost 0 bases. DNA of the CDR3: TGTGCCAGCAGTTTATTCTCAGGGGGAGATAGCAATCAGCCCCAGCATTTT. This translates into CASSLFSGGDSNQPQHF.

In its sample, this clone was seen once. V gene TRBV6-6 combines with J gene TRBJ1-5, with 7 bases lining up with TRBD1. V shed 6 bases, J shed 5 bases, and the junction held 10 bases outside the gene matches. CDR1 MNHNY and CDR2 SVGAGI come from the germline V gene (reference sequence). CDR3 length: 15 residues. CDR3 in amino acids: CASRDISRGDQPQHF. Written as DNA, the CDR3 is TGTGCCAGCAGAGACATCTCCAGGGGGGATCAGCCCCAGCATTTT.

The chain carries TRBV19 and TRBJ2-7, with D perhaps TRBD2 (6 bases). From germline, CDR1 is LNHDA and CDR2 SQIVND (reference sequence). There are 13 residues in the CDR3. V lost 5 bases and J lost 3, with 11 bases in between. CDR3 amino acids: CASSDQGGYEQYF. The CDR3, as DNA: TGTGCCAGTAGTGATCAGGGAGGCTACGAGCAGTACTTC.

The chain combines TRBV7-2 with TRBJ2-5; 11 nucleotides agree with TRBD2. CDR1 and CDR2 (germline): SGHTA, FQGNSA. This CDR3 is 15 amino acids long. Trimming took 4 bases from V and 5 from J; bases not matched to a gene: 6. The CDR3 sequence is CASSYSGRAHETQYF. In DNA, the CDR3 is TGTGCCAGCAGCTATAGCGGGAGGGCCCACGAGACCCAGTACTTC. Using reference TRBV7-2 and TRBJ2-5 for the parts outside the CDR3, the full variable domain is GAGVSQSPSNKVTEKGKDVELRCDPISGHTALYWYRQSLGQGLEFLIYFQGNSAPDKSGLPSDRFSAERTGGSVSTLTIQRTQQEDSAVYLCASSYSGRAHETQYFGPGTRLLVL.

This clone has more than one count but fewer than ten. The V call is TRBV29-1, the J call TRBJ2-7; 11 bases align to TRBD1. Germline V gene lookup returns CDR1 SQVTM and CDR2 ANQGSEA. V trimming: 7 bases; J trimming: 5 bases; junction bases outside the gene matches: 7. The CDR3 sequence is 13 residues long. CDR3 protein: CSANPGQGDEQYF. In DNA, the CDR3 is TGCAGCGCCAACCCGGGACAGGGGGACGAGCAGTACTTC.

The chain is built from TRBV18 and TRBJ2-7, with a weak D call TRBD2 (5 bases). V was clipped by 6 bases and J by 3 bases, with 18 bases between them. The V gene's germline CDR1 is KGHSH and CDR2 LQKENI. The CDR3 is made up of 15 amino acids. The CDR3 spells CASSRAAPPVYEQYF. CDR3 sequence (DNA): TGTGCCAGCTCCCGAGCGGCCCCGCCCGTCTACGAGCAGTACTTC.

The table lists this clone with a few counts. The rearrangement uses TRBV10-3 and TRBJ2-1; 7 bases are a match to TRBD2. CDR1 and CDR2 (germline): ENHRY, SYGVKD. V shed 0 bases and J 10 bases; nucleotides not matched to a gene: 12. The CDR3 is 16 amino acids. In DNA, the CDR3 is TGTGCCATCAGTGAGTCGGCTAGCGGTCCGGAGCAGGAGCAGTTCTTC. Its translation: CAISESASGPEQEQFF.

V usage is TRBV5-6 and J usage is TRBJ2-5, with 7 nucleotides matching TRBD1. Germline CDR1 reads SGHDT; CDR2 reads YYEEEE. The CDR3 runs to 16 residues. V gave up 3 bases and J gave up 1 base; unmatched junction bases: 9. CDR3 region: CASSSSTGLLQETQYF. The CDR3 bases are TGTGCCAGCAGCTCTTCGACAGGGCTACTCCAAGAGACCCAGTACTTC.

About this clone itself: Sequence at one end of the junction differs from germline and may be a read error. The identical CDR3 is also encoded by other nucleotide sequences in the sample. The chain combines TRBV5-1 with TRBJ1-1; TRBD1 might be the D (6 bases). Germline V gene data show CDR1 as SGHRS and CDR2 as YFSETQ. CDR3 length: 15 residues. The CDR3: CASSSSPRGETEAFF. CDR3 DNA: TGTGCCAGCAGCTCATCGCCCAGGGGTGAGACTGAAGCTTTCTTT.

With regard to this clone: Germline is not matched at one junction end, which may reflect a read error. The chain employs TRBV20-1 and TRBJ2-7, with D possibly being TRBD1 (5 bases). This CDR3 has 10 amino acids. Germline CDR1 DFQATT, CDR2 SNEGSKA (reference sequence). This CDR3 is CSAFDSGVSF. Written as DNA, the CDR3 is TGCAGTGCTTTTGACAGTGGGGTGTCCTTC.

The CDR3 here is CASSLVQGGCTF. The DNA of the CDR3 is TGTGCCAGCAGCTTAGTTCAGGGAGGTTGCACCTTC. V and J are TRBV11-2 and TRBJ1-2, with D perhaps matching TRBD1 (5 bases). V gave up 1 base and J gave up 13 bases, with 13 bases separating them. CDR1 and CDR2 (germline): SGHAT, FQNNGV. The CDR3 loop spans 12 amino acids.

The chain links TRBV5-5 to TRBJ1-2; D gene ambiguous. V lost 3 bases and J lost 2, with 11 bases in between. CDR3 length equals 14 residues. From germline, CDR1 is SGHKS and CDR2 YYEKEE (reference sequence). The CDR3 here is CASSSLGGNYGYTF. As DNA, the CDR3 is TGTGCCAGCAGCTCCCTAGGAGGGAACTATGGCTACACCTTC.

This rearrangement joins TRBV6-5 to TRBJ1-2; TRBD1 aligns across 8 bases. The CDR3 runs to 14 residues. Germline V lookup: CDR1 MNHEY, CDR2 SVGAGI. With V trimmed by 3 bases and J by 3 bases, 3 bases remained unmatched. The CDR3 spells CASSYTGQDYGYTF. CDR3 nucleotide sequence: TGTGCCAGCAGTTATACGGGACAGGACTATGGCTACACCTTC.

The chain uses TRBV21-1 and TRBJ2-1; the table gives TRBD2 as D, unverified against the DNA. TRBV21-1 is an annotated pseudogene. This CDR3 has 12 amino acids. The CDR3 nucleotides read TGTGCCATCTTCTGGTCGGGGGATGAGCAGTTCTTC. Translation gives CAIFWSGDEQFF.

The chain has TRBV5-1 and TRBJ1-4, with no clear D. CDR1 and CDR2 from the germline V gene are SGHRS and YFSETQ. There are 15 residues in the CDR3. V lost 0 bases and J 5 bases, leaving 11 bases between the germline ends. In DNA, the CDR3 is TGCGCCAGCAGCTTGGAGGCAGGCCGAAATGAAAAACTGTTTTTT. It is translated as CASSLEAGRNEKLFF.

This chain links TRBV11-2 with TRBJ2-2; 7 bases align to TRBD1. The CDR3 has 14 amino acids. CDR1 and CDR2 (germline): SGHAT, FQNNGV. The V segment lost 1 base and the J segment 6 bases; nucleotides outside the gene matches: 2. In DNA, the CDR3 is TGTGCCAGCAGCTTAGTCAGGGGGTCCGGGGAGCTGTTTTTT. It specifies CASSLVRGSGELFF.

The gene calls are TRBV4-1 and TRBJ2-3; 7 bases line up with TRBD2. Germline-derived CDR1 and CDR2 are MGHRA and YSYEKL. V lost 4 bases and J lost 0; bases outside the gene matches: 7. The CDR3 sequence is 16 residues long. The CDR3 region has the DNA TGCGCCAGCAGCCCAAAACTAGCGTCGAGCACAGATACGCAGTATTTT. It codes for CASSPKLASSTDTQYF.

The rearrangement joins TRBV5-5 to TRBJ1-1; tentatively, D is TRBD1 (5 bases). The CDR3 is 16 amino acids. Germline V CDR1 and CDR2: SGHKS, YYEKEE (reference sequence). V gave up 1 base and J gave up 7 bases, with 20 bases separating them. The CDR3 here is CASSLPLSRQSFEAFF. The CDR3 DNA is TGTGCCAGCAGCTTGCCCCTCAGTAGACAGTCTTTTGAAGCTTTCTTT.

The chain carries TRBV28 and TRBJ2-1; possible D gene TRBD1, 6 bases. V shed 7 bases and J shed 4 bases, with 14 bases lying between them. CDR3 length: 14 residues. Germline CDR1 is MDHEN and CDR2 is SYDVKM. In DNA, the CDR3 is TGTGCCAGCATCCCGGGACAAACTTACAATGAGCAGTTCTTC. This codes for CASIPGQTYNEQFF.

This chain connects TRBV19 to TRBJ2-3; 8 positions agree with TRBD2. With 5 bases clipped from V and 3 bases from J, the junction kept 13 bases outside the gene matches. Germline V gene lookup returns CDR1 LNHDA and CDR2 SQIVND (reference sequence). The CDR3 sequence is 17 residues long. CDR3 protein: CASSPFTGLVVTDTQYF. DNA of the CDR3: TGTGCCAGTAGTCCCTTCACGGGACTAGTCGTTACAGATACGCAGTATTTT.

The chain is built from TRBV23-1 and TRBJ1-4; no clear D. TRBV23-1 carries the ORF label, with uncertain function. Trimming shortened V by 4 bases and J by 7 bases, and 13 bases separated the two germline ends. The length of the CDR3 is 14 residues. This chain's CDR3 is CASSLYDPGEKLFF. The CDR3 bases are TGCGCCAGCAGTCTCTATGATCCAGGTGAAAAACTGTTTTTT.

The chain combines TRBV19 with TRBJ2-7, with 8 positions matching TRBD1. The CDR3 runs 15 residues. The germline gives CDR1 LNHDA, CDR2 SQIVND (reference sequence). Trimming cost V 5 bases and J 2 bases; bases outside gene matches: 8. This CDR3 reads CASSVTGGYTYEQYF. Written as DNA, the CDR3 is TGTGCCAGTAGTGTAACAGGGGGGTACACCTACGAGCAGTACTTC.